The 10 T cell receptor beta chains below come from one sample, sequenced in a study of T cells in Graves' hyperthyroidism and ophthalmopathy. It was RNA transcripts that yielded the amplified TCR beta CDR3 regions. RT-PCR in the first round (using the HTBI primer set) targeted the TCR CDR3. TCRdb re-called the multiplex PCR reads through MiXCR, storing one row per CDR3 protein. In the table there are 600,000 to 750,000 distinct CDR3 sequences, 15% to 20% of which are singletons. Specimen: blood. The receptors derive from a man aged 45 to 65 with Graves' hyperthyroidism.

This clonotype appeared many times. The V and J genes are TRBV29-1 and TRBJ1-3; 7 positions match TRBD1. Germline V lookup: CDR1 SQVTM, CDR2 ANQGSEA. V shed 6 bases and J 0 bases; nucleotides not matched to a gene: 8. There are 15 residues in the CDR3. CDR3 sequence: CSVGPGQNSGNTIYF. CDR3 coding DNA: TGCAGCGTAGGACCGGGACAGAACTCTGGAAACACCATATATTTT.

This sequence joins TRBV28 and TRBJ1-2; a possible D gene is TRBD1 (5 bases). The V gene lost 1 base and the J gene lost 4 bases, with 19 bases spanning the gap. This CDR3 is built from 17 residues. CDR1 and CDR2 from the germline V gene are MDHEN and SYDVKM. CDR3 residues: CASSLSGGGETSYGYTF. In nucleotides, the CDR3 is TGTGCCAGCAGTTTATCGGGAGGAGGGGAGACTAGCTATGGCTACACCTTC.

This clonotype was detected ten times or more. This chain links TRBV20-1 with TRBJ1-2, with no clear D. With 3 bases removed from V and 4 bases from J, the gap between germline ends came to 12 bases. CDR3 length: 13 residues. The germline V gene has CDR1 DFQATT and CDR2 SNEGSKA (reference sequence). CDR3 bases: TGCAGTGCTAGTTCGGCCAGACTCTATGGCTACACCTTC. This translates into CSASSARLYGYTF.

The chain recombines TRBV20-1 with TRBJ1-1; a possible D gene is TRBD1 (6 bases). Germline V gene lookup returns CDR1 DFQATT and CDR2 SNEGSKA (reference sequence). The CDR3 runs 13 residues. V dropped 5 bases and J dropped 5 bases, with 15 bases sitting between them. CDR3: CSAVTGLVTEAFF. CDR3 sequence (DNA): TGCAGTGCTGTTACAGGGCTTGTTACTGAAGCTTTCTTT.

A note on this clonotype: A read error is possible here, since a much larger clone lies one base away. This chain links TRBV18 with TRBJ2-7; 7 nucleotides agree with TRBD1. The CDR3 has 14 amino acids. Germline assignment: CDR1 KGHSH and CDR2 LQKENI. V shed 3 bases and J 4 bases; nucleotides not matched to a gene: 6. The CDR3 loop is CASSPSDRVYEQYF. For the CDR3, the DNA is TGTGCCAGCTCACCCTCCGACAGGGTGTACGAGCAGTACTTC.

This clonotype was counted at least ten times. The CDR3 loop reads CASSPDNEQFF. CDR3 sequence (DNA): TGTGCCAGCAGCCCAGACAATGAGCAGTTCTTC. The chain couples TRBV18 to TRBJ2-1, with D unresolved. V was cut by 8 bases and J by 5 bases, with 7 bases left in between. The CDR3 loop spans 11 amino acids. Germline lookup yields CDR1 KGHSH and CDR2 LQKENI.

This clonotype was recorded many times. This chain joins TRBV20-1 and TRBJ1-2; D unclear. This CDR3 has 11 residues. V was trimmed by 0 bases and J by 7 bases, leaving 6 bases between them. CDR1 DFQATT and CDR2 SNEGSKA come from the germline V gene (reference sequence). This CDR3 is CSARDPVGYTF. CDR3 DNA sequence: TGCAGTGCTAGAGATCCAGTTGGCTACACCTTC.

V and J are TRBV28 and TRBJ1-5; TRBD1 matches 9 bases. This CDR3 contains 15 residues. The germline CDR1 and CDR2 sequences are MDHEN and SYDVKM. Germline trimming cut 6 bases from V and 7 bases from J; bases unmatched to any gene: 10. The CDR3 sequence: CASRPGTGISQPQHF. In DNA, the CDR3 is TGTGCCAGCAGACCCGGGACAGGGATCAGCCAGCCCCAGCATTTT.

This clonotype was counted between two and nine times. The gene calls are TRBV7-2 and TRBJ2-1, with 7 bases matching TRBD2. V was clipped by 6 bases and J by 0 bases; unmatched bases: 11. The germline gives CDR1 SGHTA, CDR2 FQGNSA. The CDR3 runs 17 residues. The CDR3: CASRQEVGGYSYNEQFF. CDR3 DNA: TGTGCCAGCAGACAAGAAGTGGGGGGGTACTCCTACAATGAGCAGTTCTTC.

This clonotype was observed at least ten times. The V call is TRBV30, the J call TRBJ1-2, with a tentative D call TRBD1 (5 bases). The V end was cut by 2 bases, the J end by 5 bases, with 6 bases between. Germline CDR1 GTSNPN, CDR2 SVGIG (reference sequence). The CDR3 is made up of 11 amino acids. CDR3 sequence: CAWSWTYGYTF. Written as DNA, the CDR3 is TGTGCCTGGAGTTGGACATATGGCTACACCTTC.